The 10 T cell receptor beta chains listed next were all sequenced from one sample in a study of CD8 T cells in Susac syndrome. The authors reverse transcribed about 0.5 to 1 ug RNA with random hexamers. TCRdb reprocessed the immunoSEQ multiplex PCR reads via MiXCR and lists one record per CDR3 protein. The table records roughly 130,000 distinct CDR3 sequences, approximately 94% of them present only once. Sequenced sample: CD4+ T cells from PBMCs. The source of these receptors is a human donor with multiple sclerosis.

The J gene is TRBJ2-6, the V gene TRBV7-2, with D hard to call. The CDR3 is made up of 15 amino acids. Germline V gene data show CDR1 as SGHTA and CDR2 as FQGNSA. V was clipped by 2 bases and J by 3 bases, with 8 bases between them. The CDR3 region is CASSLYLRGANVLTF. The CDR3 DNA reads as TGTGCCAGCAGCTTATACCTTCGTGGGGCCAACGTCCTGACTTTC.

The genes are TRBV6-1 and TRBJ2-7; D uncertain. V was pared by 4 bases and J by 3 bases, with 10 bases between. Germline CDR1 reads MNHNS; CDR2 reads SASEGT. CDR3 size: 13 residues. CDR3 protein: CASSGATFYEQYF. CDR3 DNA sequence: TGTGCCAGCAGTGGGGCAACCTTCTACGAGCAGTACTTC.

The gene calls are TRBV3-1 and TRBJ1-2; D is possibly TRBD1 (6 bases). Germline V lookup: CDR1 LGHDT, CDR2 YNNKEL (reference sequence). The CDR3 runs to 14 residues. With 0 bases removed from V and 6 bases from J, the gap between germline ends came to 11 bases. As DNA, the CDR3 is TGTGCCAGCAGCCAAGATAGACAGGTCGATGGCTACACCTTC. Protein product: CASSQDRQVDGYTF.

The rearrangement uses TRBV19 and TRBJ1-1; 8 bases match TRBD1. Germline loops: CDR1 LNHDA, CDR2 SQIVND (reference sequence). With 8 bases clipped from V and 11 bases from J, the junction kept 10 bases outside the gene matches. There are 12 residues in the CDR3. The CDR3 loop reads CASGQGLSLAFF. CDR3 DNA: TGTGCCAGTGGACAGGGCCTTTCCCTGGCTTTCTTT.

The chain recombines TRBV7-9 with TRBJ2-7; the match to TRBD2 covers 10 bases. The germline V gene has CDR1 SEHNR and CDR2 FQNEAQ (reference sequence). Trimming removed 5 bases from V and 3 bases from J; junction bases left unmatched: 13. This CDR3 comprises 17 residues. CDR3 sequence: CASSPGQALAGGYEQYF. Written as DNA, the CDR3 is TGTGCCAGCAGCCCGGGACAGGCATTAGCGGGAGGCTACGAGCAGTACTTC.

This chain joins TRBV6-1 and TRBJ2-7; D possibly matches TRBD1 or TRBD2 (6 bases each). This CDR3 comprises 11 residues. Germline V gene lookup returns CDR1 MNHNS and CDR2 SASEGT. V was pared by 10 bases and J by 6 bases, with 13 bases between. The CDR3, as DNA: TGTGCCACCCAGGAGGGGGGCGAGCAGTACTTC. Amino acids: CATQEGGEQYF.

The genes are TRBV3-1 and TRBJ1-5; no definite D call. Trimming removed 0 bases at V and 4 bases at J, with 10 bases between. The length of the CDR3 is 15 residues. From germline, CDR1 is LGHDT and CDR2 YNNKEL (reference sequence). The CDR3 bases are TGTGCCAGCAGCCAAGACTCTCGAGCAAATCAGCCCCAGCATTTT. Protein sequence: CASSQDSRANQPQHF.

The rearrangement uses TRBV7-9 and TRBJ1-2; D not certain. The V and J ends lost 4 bases and 7 bases respectively, with 7 bases between them. From germline, CDR1 is SEHNR and CDR2 FQNEAQ (reference sequence). CDR3 size: 11 residues. CDR3 nucleotide sequence: TGTGCCAGCAGCTCGCCCCGTGGCTACACCTTC. This gives the protein CASSSPRGYTF.

The V gene is TRBV4-3, the J gene TRBJ2-2, with D uncertain. This CDR3 has 15 residues. Germline V lookup: CDR1 LGHNA, CDR2 YSLEER. V lost 1 base, J lost 8 bases, and 14 bases lay in between. The CDR3 DNA follows: TGCGCCAGCAGCCAAGCGGACCGCTCAGGAGGGGAGCTGTTTTTT. It specifies CASSQADRSGGELFF.

V usage is TRBV18 and J usage is TRBJ1-6; D is unclear. This CDR3 is built from 14 residues. Germline CDR1 KGHSH, CDR2 LQKENI. Trimming cost V 2 bases and J 1 base, with 3 bases left between them. The CDR3 nucleotides are TGTGCCAGCTCACCAGCTTCCTATAATTCACCCCTCCACTTT. Encoded protein: CASSPASYNSPLHF.